The rows below give T cell receptor beta chains drawn from one sample of a study of blood T cell repertoires in COVID-19. Profiling relied on immunoSEQ multiplex PCR, and the TCRdb table lists in-frame clones only, not all of them. Of hundreds of thousands of clones in the sample, about nine tenths are singletons; the top ten hold roughly 11%. The sequenced sample consisted of peripheral blood. The source is a woman aged 25 to 45 with COVID-19, enrolled during active disease. Both conserved end residues are part of each CDR3. The D gene is left open where the match is weak. Expanded clones are given a class, and other clones once, few, many or no size at all.

j_call: TRBJ2-1; v_call: TRBV19; d_call: TRBD2; clone_size: -; cdr3_aa: CASSIGSGLAGHEQFF; cdr3_nt: TGTGCCAGTAGTATAGGCTCGGGACTAGCGGGGCATGAGCAGTTCTTC
j_call: TRBJ1-2; v_call: TRBV7-2; d_call: -; clone_size: -; cdr3_aa: CASSFQGSDYGYTF; cdr3_nt: TGTGCCAGCAGCTTTCAGGGGAGCGACTATGGCTACACCTTC
j_call: TRBJ2-1; v_call: TRBV27; d_call: TRBD2; clone_size: -; cdr3_aa: CASSLAGGGYNEQFF; cdr3_nt: TGTGCCAGCAGTTTAGCCGGCGGGGGCTACAATGAGCAGTTCTTC
j_call: TRBJ1-4; v_call: TRBV2; d_call: -; clone_size: -; cdr3_aa: CASSDRVGEKLFF; cdr3_nt: TGTGCCAGCAGTGACAGGGTTGGGGAAAAACTGTTTTTT
j_call: TRBJ1-5; v_call: TRBV9; d_call: -; clone_size: -; cdr3_aa: CASSPRTERNQPQHF; cdr3_nt: TGTGCCAGCAGCCCTCGGACAGAGCGAAATCAGCCCCAGCATTTT
j_call: TRBJ2-5; v_call: TRBV19; d_call: -; clone_size: -; cdr3_aa: CASRGFREETQYF; cdr3_nt: TGTGCCAGTAGAGGGTTCAGGGAAGAGACCCAGTACTTC
j_call: TRBJ2-2; v_call: TRBV6-5; d_call: TRBD1; clone_size: -; cdr3_aa: CASSLDRGNTGELFF; cdr3_nt: TGTGCCAGCAGTTTGGACAGGGGGAACACCGGGGAGCTGTTTTTT
j_call: TRBJ1-5; v_call: TRBV4-1; d_call: TRBD1; clone_size: -; cdr3_aa: CASSQAPGQPQPQHF; cdr3_nt: TGCGCCAGCAGCCAGGCTCCGGGACAGCCACAGCCCCAGCATTTT
j_call: TRBJ1-2; v_call: TRBV3-1/TRBV3-2; d_call: TRBD1; clone_size: -; cdr3_aa: CASSPSGTGGKFYGYTF; cdr3_nt: TGTGCCAGCAGCCCTTCCGGGACAGGGGGAAAGTTCTATGGCTACACCTTC
j_call: TRBJ2-5; v_call: TRBV3-1/TRBV3-2; d_call: -; clone_size: -; cdr3_aa: CASSQVVAAQETQYF; cdr3_nt: TGTGCCAGCAGCCAAGTGGTAGCGGCCCAAGAGACCCAGTACTTC
j_call: TRBJ1-1; v_call: TRBV21-1; d_call: -; clone_size: -; cdr3_aa: CASSKGQGTFF; cdr3_nt: TGTGCCAGCAGCAAGGGACAGGGGACTTTCTTT
j_call: TRBJ2-7; v_call: TRBV10-2; d_call: TRBD1; clone_size: -; cdr3_aa: CASREQGAYEQYF; cdr3_nt: TGCGCCAGCAGGGAACAGGGGGCCTACGAGCAGTACTTC
j_call: TRBJ2-5; v_call: TRBV11-3; d_call: TRBD2; clone_size: -; cdr3_aa: CASSPGLAGGRETQYF; cdr3_nt: TGTGCCAGCAGCCCTGGACTAGCGGGGGGCCGAGAGACCCAGTACTTC
j_call: TRBJ1-4; v_call: TRBV6-5; d_call: -; clone_size: -; cdr3_aa: CASSYRGGPTNEKLFF; cdr3_nt: TGTGCCAGCAGTTACCGCGGGGGACCAACTAATGAAAAACTGTTTTTT
j_call: TRBJ1-2; v_call: TRBV21-1; d_call: -; clone_size: -; cdr3_aa: CASRGQAYGYTF; cdr3_nt: TGTGCCAGCAGGGGACAGGCCTATGGCTACACCTTC
j_call: TRBJ2-1; v_call: TRBV6-2/TRBV6-3; d_call: TRBD2; clone_size: -; cdr3_aa: CASSYGAGRGEQFF; cdr3_nt: TGTGCCAGCAGTTACGGGGCAGGGAGGGGTGAGCAGTTCTTC
j_call: TRBJ1-1; v_call: TRBV5-8; d_call: -; clone_size: -; cdr3_aa: CASSSVWASEAFF; cdr3_nt: TGTGCCAGCAGCTCCGTGTGGGCCAGTGAAGCTTTCTTT
j_call: TRBJ1-4; v_call: TRBV4-2; d_call: TRBD1; clone_size: -; cdr3_aa: CASSHPGQGSEKLFF; cdr3_nt: TGTGCCAGCAGCCACCCGGGACAGGGGAGTGAAAAACTGTTTTTT
j_call: TRBJ1-2; v_call: TRBV5-6; d_call: -; clone_size: -; cdr3_aa: CASSAAGEGFAYGYTF; cdr3_nt: TGTGCCAGCAGCGCCGCGGGGGAGGGCTTCGCATATGGCTACACCTTC
j_call: TRBJ1-2; v_call: TRBV19; d_call: -; clone_size: few; cdr3_aa: CASRSGRGYTF; cdr3_nt: TGTGCCAGTAGGTCCGGGAGGGGCTACACCTTC
j_call: TRBJ2-7; v_call: TRBV6-4; d_call: TRBD2; clone_size: -; cdr3_aa: CACSWWLAGIYEQYF; cdr3_nt: TGTGCCTGTTCATGGTGGCTAGCGGGGATCTACGAGCAGTACTTC
j_call: TRBJ2-4; v_call: TRBV6-5; d_call: TRBD1; clone_size: -; cdr3_aa: CASSWRQGAKNIQYF; cdr3_nt: TGTGCCAGCAGTTGGAGACAGGGAGCCAAAAACATTCAGTACTTC
j_call: TRBJ1-2; v_call: TRBV29-1; d_call: TRBD1; clone_size: few; cdr3_aa: CSVVRTGGAGGYTF; cdr3_nt: TGCAGCGTTGTCCGGACAGGGGGCGCGGGTGGCTACACCTTC
j_call: TRBJ1-3; v_call: TRBV7-9; d_call: TRBD1; clone_size: few; cdr3_aa: CASSPQGASGNTIYF; cdr3_nt: TGTGCCAGCAGCCCACAGGGGGCCAGTGGAAACACCATATATTTT
j_call: TRBJ2-1; v_call: TRBV11-2; d_call: -; clone_size: once; cdr3_aa: CASSLLIPGNEQFF; cdr3_nt: TGTGCCAGCAGCTTACTTATCCCGGGAAATGAGCAGTTCTTC
j_call: TRBJ1-1; v_call: TRBV7-2; d_call: -; clone_size: once; cdr3_aa: CASSFPLVAPKNTEAFF; cdr3_nt: TGTGCCAGCAGCTTTCCTCTCGTGGCACCGAAGAACACTGAAGCTTTCTTT
j_call: TRBJ1-1; v_call: TRBV7-9; d_call: -; clone_size: -; cdr3_aa: CASSLGIGKGEAFF; cdr3_nt: TGTGCCAGCAGCTTAGGAATCGGGAAAGGTGAAGCTTTCTTT
j_call: TRBJ1-2; v_call: TRBV7-8; d_call: TRBD1; clone_size: -; cdr3_aa: CASSGPAGGGYTF; cdr3_nt: TGTGCCAGCAGCGGACCCGCAGGGGGCGGCTACACCTTC
j_call: TRBJ1-5; v_call: TRBV4-1; d_call: -; clone_size: -; cdr3_aa: CASSQDIAQNQPQHF; cdr3_nt: TGCGCCAGCAGCCAAGATATCGCTCAGAATCAGCCCCAGCATTTT
j_call: TRBJ2-5; v_call: TRBV7-2; d_call: -; clone_size: -; cdr3_aa: CASSLARETQYF; cdr3_nt: TGTGCCAGCAGCTTAGCGCGGGAGACCCAGTACTTC
j_call: TRBJ1-1; v_call: TRBV19; d_call: -; clone_size: once; cdr3_aa: CASSTTGKGNTEAFF; cdr3_nt: TGTGCCAGTAGTACTACAGGGAAGGGGAACACTGAAGCTTTCTTT
j_call: TRBJ2-7; v_call: TRBV27; d_call: TRBD2; clone_size: -; cdr3_aa: CASSHRTSLLFYEQYF; cdr3_nt: TGTGCCAGCAGTCATAGGACTAGCTTGCTTTTTTACGAGCAGTACTTC
j_call: TRBJ1-6; v_call: TRBV3-1/TRBV3-2; d_call: -; clone_size: -; cdr3_aa: CASSPQIQRFDRNSPLHF; cdr3_nt: TGTGCCAGCAGCCCTCAAATTCAGCGCTTCGACCGGAATTCACCCCTCCACTTT
j_call: TRBJ2-7; v_call: TRBV27; d_call: -; clone_size: -; cdr3_aa: CASSLPGAFHREQYF; cdr3_nt: TGTGCCAGCAGTTTACCAGGGGCGTTTCATCGAGAGCAGTACTTC
j_call: TRBJ2-1; v_call: TRBV19; d_call: -; clone_size: -; cdr3_aa: CASYGGWSLGNEQFF; cdr3_nt: TGTGCCAGTTACGGAGGCTGGTCTCTAGGGAATGAGCAGTTCTTC
j_call: TRBJ1-5; v_call: TRBV7-9; d_call: -; clone_size: -; cdr3_aa: CASSFSGGNQPQHF; cdr3_nt: TGTGCCAGCAGCTTTTCAGGGGGCAATCAGCCCCAGCATTTT
j_call: TRBJ1-1; v_call: TRBV12-5; d_call: -; clone_size: -; cdr3_aa: CASGSTPSGTMNTEAFF; cdr3_nt: TGTGCTAGTGGTTCAACCCCGTCAGGGACTATGAACACTGAAGCTTTCTTT
j_call: TRBJ2-7; v_call: TRBV30; d_call: -; clone_size: few; cdr3_aa: CAWSPPWTGSYEQYF; cdr3_nt: TGTGCCTGGAGTCCCCCATGGACTGGATCCTACGAGCAGTACTTC
j_call: TRBJ2-3; v_call: TRBV30; d_call: TRBD2; clone_size: -; cdr3_aa: CASRKRGSTDTQYF; cdr3_nt: TGTGCCTCCCGCAAGCGGGGGTCCACAGATACGCAGTATTTT
j_call: TRBJ1-2; v_call: TRBV2; d_call: -; clone_size: -; cdr3_aa: CASSRGGIYGYTF; cdr3_nt: TGTGCCAGCAGCCGGGGGGGTATCTATGGCTACACCTTC
j_call: TRBJ2-1; v_call: TRBV28; d_call: TRBD1; clone_size: once; cdr3_aa: CASSPRDRGRNEQFF; cdr3_nt: TGTGCCAGCAGTCCCCGGGACAGGGGGCGGAATGAGCAGTTCTTC
j_call: TRBJ1-1; v_call: TRBV3-1/TRBV3-2; d_call: TRBD1; clone_size: -; cdr3_aa: CASSLADRGLRNTEAFF; cdr3_nt: TGTGCCAGCAGCCTTGCCGACAGGGGGCTTCGGAACACTGAAGCTTTCTTT
j_call: TRBJ1-2; v_call: TRBV19; d_call: -; clone_size: -; cdr3_aa: CASSTRGGTNGYTF; cdr3_nt: TGTGCCAGTAGTACCCGGGGAGGGACTAATGGCTACACCTTC
j_call: TRBJ2-5; v_call: TRBV6-5; d_call: TRBD2; clone_size: once; cdr3_aa: CASLGLQETQYF; cdr3_nt: TGTGCCTCCTTGGGACTACAAGAGACCCAGTACTTC
j_call: TRBJ1-1; v_call: TRBV7-2; d_call: TRBD1; clone_size: -; cdr3_aa: CASSASLAQGIMNTEAFF; cdr3_nt: TGTGCCAGCAGCGCGTCCCTGGCACAGGGGATCATGAACACTGAAGCTTTCTTT
j_call: TRBJ2-7; v_call: TRBV27; d_call: TRBD1; clone_size: -; cdr3_aa: CASSEGALEQYF; cdr3_nt: TGTGCCAGCAGTGAGGGGGCGCTTGAGCAGTACTTC
j_call: TRBJ2-2; v_call: TRBV10-2; d_call: -; clone_size: -; cdr3_aa: CASSWANTGELFF; cdr3_nt: TGCGCCAGCAGCTGGGCCAACACCGGGGAGCTGTTTTTT
j_call: TRBJ2-7; v_call: TRBV3-1/TRBV3-2; d_call: TRBD1; clone_size: -; cdr3_aa: CASSPRDSSYEQYF; cdr3_nt: TGTGCCAGCAGCCCCCGGGACAGCTCCTACGAGCAGTACTTC
j_call: TRBJ1-1; v_call: TRBV6-4; d_call: -; clone_size: -; cdr3_aa: CASSDRGTEAFF; cdr3_nt: TGTGCCAGCAGTGACAGAGGGACTGAAGCTTTCTTT
j_call: TRBJ1-6; v_call: TRBV4-1; d_call: -; clone_size: -; cdr3_aa: CASSQRLWDSPLHF; cdr3_nt: TGCGCCAGCAGCCAACGACTTTGGGATTCACCCCTCCACTTT
j_call: TRBJ2-1; v_call: TRBV3-1/TRBV3-2; d_call: -; clone_size: -; cdr3_aa: CASSLGGREQFF; cdr3_nt: TGTGCCAGCAGCCTCGGGGGTCGTGAGCAGTTCTTC